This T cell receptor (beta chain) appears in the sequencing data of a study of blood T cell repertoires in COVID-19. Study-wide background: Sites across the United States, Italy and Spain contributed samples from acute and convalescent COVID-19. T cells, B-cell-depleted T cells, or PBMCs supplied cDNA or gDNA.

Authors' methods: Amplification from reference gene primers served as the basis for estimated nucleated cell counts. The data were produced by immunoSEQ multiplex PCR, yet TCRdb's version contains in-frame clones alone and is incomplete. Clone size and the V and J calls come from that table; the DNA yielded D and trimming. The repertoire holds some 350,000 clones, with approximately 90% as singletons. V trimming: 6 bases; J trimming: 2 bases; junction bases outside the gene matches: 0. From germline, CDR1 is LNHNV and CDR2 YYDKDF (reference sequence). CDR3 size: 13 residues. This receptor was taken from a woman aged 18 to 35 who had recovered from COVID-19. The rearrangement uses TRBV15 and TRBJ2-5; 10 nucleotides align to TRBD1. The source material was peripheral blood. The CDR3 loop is CATRDRGQETQYF. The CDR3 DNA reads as TGTGCCACCAGGGACAGGGGGCAAGAGACCCAGTACTTC.